The clone carrying this TCR beta chain turned up a few times. Its antigen remains unknown. The data stem from a study of T-cell memory formation after mild COVID-19. Study-level information: TCR clusters largely stayed donor specific.

General study points: Some SARS-CoV-2-responding clones were already detected in memory before infection. Mainly in CM and EM were contracting CD4+ clones; CD8+ were in EMRA. CD4/CD8 balance held among clones contracting day 15 to 85, and later expanders leaned CD4+.

The V gene's germline CDR1 is LGHDT and CDR2 YNNKEL (reference sequence). The CDR3 consists of 14 residues. Deletions cut 3 bases from V and 9 bases from J, with 15 bases between. Using its own MiXCR run on the 5' RACE reads, TCRdb lists one record per CDR3 protein. The sample carries under 250,000 distinct CDR3 sequences, approximately 9% recorded once. This chain joins TRBV3-1 and TRBJ1-5; D not certain. This TCR was sampled from a man between 18 and 29 years old who had mild COVID-19 (a few samples of this study predate the infection). Cell type and time point are not known. What was sequenced was PBMCs or a T cell subset sorted from them (not recorded which). DNA for the CDR3: TGTGCCAGCAGCCAGCCGAGTATGGTTTGGCCCCAGCATTTT. Its translation: CASSQPSMVWPQHF.